The clone carrying this T cell receptor beta chain was seen at least ten times. Its antigen is still unknown. The data are from a study of T cells in Graves' hyperthyroidism and ophthalmopathy. General study findings and limits: Before onset, by a median of around six months, the model predicted ophthalmopathy. Ophthalmopathy and stable hyperthyroidism were told apart by a 13 V-J model.

Fresh peripheral blood, approximately 9.7 ml, was the source of the PBMCs. Amplified regions were TCR beta CDR3 sequences from RNA transcripts. HTBI primers drove first-round RT-PCR of the TCR CDR3. TCRdb itself ran the multiplex PCR reads through MiXCR, one entry per CDR3 protein. The sample shows around 450,000 distinct CDR3 sequences, around 13% of them seen only once. The source of this sequence is a woman between 18 and 29 years old with Graves' hyperthyroidism. Sample: blood.

In DNA form, the CDR3 reads TGTGCCAGCAGCACCGGACTAGCGGCGAATGAGCAGTTCTTC. Protein: CASSTGLAANEQFF. V is TRBV9 and J is TRBJ2-1, with 10 bases matching TRBD2. CDR3 length equals 14 residues. Trimming took 4 bases from V and 7 from J; bases not matched to a gene: 5. The germline CDR1 and CDR2 sequences are SGDLS and YYNGEE.